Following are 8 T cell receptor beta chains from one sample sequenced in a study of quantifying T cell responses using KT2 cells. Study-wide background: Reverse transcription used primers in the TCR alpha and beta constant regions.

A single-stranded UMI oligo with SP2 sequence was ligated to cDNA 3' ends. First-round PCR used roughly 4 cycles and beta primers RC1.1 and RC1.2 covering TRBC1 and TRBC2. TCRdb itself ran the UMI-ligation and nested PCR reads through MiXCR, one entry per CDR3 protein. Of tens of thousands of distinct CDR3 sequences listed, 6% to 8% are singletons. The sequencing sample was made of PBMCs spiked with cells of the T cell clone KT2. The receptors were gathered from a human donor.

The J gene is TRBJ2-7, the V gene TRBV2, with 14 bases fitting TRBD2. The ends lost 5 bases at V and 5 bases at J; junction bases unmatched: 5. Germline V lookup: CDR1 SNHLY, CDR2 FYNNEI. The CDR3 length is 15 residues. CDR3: CASSWTSGRPHEQYF. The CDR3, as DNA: TGTGCCAGCAGTTGGACTAGCGGGAGGCCGCACGAGCAGTACTTC.

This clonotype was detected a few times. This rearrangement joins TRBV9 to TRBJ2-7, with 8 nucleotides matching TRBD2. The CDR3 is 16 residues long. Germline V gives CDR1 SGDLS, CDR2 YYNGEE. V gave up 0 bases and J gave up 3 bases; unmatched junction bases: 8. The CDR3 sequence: CASSVDPAGVGYEQYF. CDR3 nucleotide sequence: TGTGCCAGCAGCGTAGATCCAGCGGGAGTCGGCTACGAGCAGTACTTC.

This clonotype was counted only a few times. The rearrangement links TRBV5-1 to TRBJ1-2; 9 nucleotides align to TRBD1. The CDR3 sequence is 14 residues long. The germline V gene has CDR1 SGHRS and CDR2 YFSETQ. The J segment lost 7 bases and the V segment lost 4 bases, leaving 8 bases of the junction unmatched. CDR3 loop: CASSDTGTGLGYTF. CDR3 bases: TGCGCCAGCAGCGACACCGGGACAGGGCTTGGCTACACCTTC.

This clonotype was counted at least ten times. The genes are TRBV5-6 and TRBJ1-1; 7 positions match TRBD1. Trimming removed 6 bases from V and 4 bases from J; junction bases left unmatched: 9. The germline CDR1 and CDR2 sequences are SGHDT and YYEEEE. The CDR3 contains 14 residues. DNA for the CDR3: TGTGCCAGCATCATAAGGGGGCGAGGCACTGAAGCTTTCTTT. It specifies CASIIRGRGTEAFF.

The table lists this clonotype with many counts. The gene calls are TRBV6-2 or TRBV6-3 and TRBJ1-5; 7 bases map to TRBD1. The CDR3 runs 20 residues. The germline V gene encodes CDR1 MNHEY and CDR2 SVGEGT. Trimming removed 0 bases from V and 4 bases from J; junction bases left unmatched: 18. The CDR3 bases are TGTGCCAGCAGTTACTCCTCGACAGGGCCTGGTGTGTCGTCAAATCAGCCCCAGCATTTT. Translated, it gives CASSYSSTGPGVSSNQPQHF.

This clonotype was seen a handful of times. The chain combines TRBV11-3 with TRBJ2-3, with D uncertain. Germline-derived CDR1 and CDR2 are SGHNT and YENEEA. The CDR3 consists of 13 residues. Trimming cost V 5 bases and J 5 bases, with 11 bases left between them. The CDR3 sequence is CASSANALDTQYF. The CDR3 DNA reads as TGTGCCAGCAGCGCCAACGCGTTAGATACGCAGTATTTT.

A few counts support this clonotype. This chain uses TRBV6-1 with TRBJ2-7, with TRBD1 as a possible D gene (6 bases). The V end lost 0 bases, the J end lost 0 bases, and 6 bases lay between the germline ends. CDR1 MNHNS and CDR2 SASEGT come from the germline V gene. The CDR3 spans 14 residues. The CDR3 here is CASSEADSSYEQYF. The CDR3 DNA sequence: TGTGCCAGCAGTGAAGCGGACAGCTCCTACGAGCAGTACTTC.

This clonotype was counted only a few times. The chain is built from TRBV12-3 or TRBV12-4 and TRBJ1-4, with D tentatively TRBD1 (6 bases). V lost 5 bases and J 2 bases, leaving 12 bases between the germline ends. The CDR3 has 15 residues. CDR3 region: CASSGGPATNEKLFF. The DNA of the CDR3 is TGTGCCAGCAGTGGGGGGCCAGCTACTAATGAAAAACTGTTTTTT.